This T cell receptor beta chain was identified in a study of blood T cell repertoires in COVID-19. Overall study: From the United States, Italy and Spain came samples of acute and convalescent COVID-19.

The CDR3 has 11 residues. Study processing details: Scientists estimated how many nucleated cells there were by amplifying reference gene primers. Sequencing used immunoSEQ multiplex PCR; TCRdb keeps in-frame clones, though not all of them. V and J calls and clone size follow that table, whereas D and trimming were derived from the DNA. This table holds 55,000 to 75,000 clones, 90% to 95% found once. This clone was seen just once. A junction end diverges from the germline sequence, so it may reflect a read error. V and J are TRBV12-3 or TRBV12-4 and TRBJ1-2, with TRBD1 as a possible D gene (5 bases). The sequence was obtained from a human donor in a cohort sampled during active COVID-19. Sequenced material: peripheral blood. The CDR3 DNA reads TGCGTGGGGCAGTCACAGGATGGCTACACCTTC. Translating gives CVGQSQDGYTF.